Listed here is a single T cell receptor beta chain. Antigen: not known. CDR3 length equals 16 residues. V lost 7 bases to trimming and J lost 6 bases, with 22 bases between them. CDR1 and CDR2 (germline): SGHVS, FQNEAQ. TCRdb keeps only in-frame clones here, not all; method: immunoSEQ multiplex PCR. This table has around 13,000 clones, around four fifths appearing once. This sample is drawn from a study of PD-1 blockade in classical Hodgkin lymphoma. As for the study in general: The patients were dosed with nivolumab 3 mg/kg, infused intravenously every 2 weeks. Study observations and caveats: Repertoire difference causes, possibly disease activity or prior therapy, remain undefined. As was reported, newly diagnosed patients showed lower baseline TCR diversity than healthy donors did. Patients who initiated nivolumab within 1 year of ASCT were excluded.

Relapse was seen in all patients after autologous stem cell transplantation, and brentuximab vedotin exposure was variable. The sample consisted of peripheral blood mononuclear cells (PBMCs), taken before the second cycle of nivolumab. The chain has TRBV7-8 and TRBJ1-5; D not resolved. The TCR comes from a human donor with classical Hodgkin lymphoma. The CDR3 is CASTTQTFGVTQPQHF. CDR3 bases: TGTGCCAGCACCACACAGACCTTCGGGGTTACTCAGCCCCAGCATTTT.